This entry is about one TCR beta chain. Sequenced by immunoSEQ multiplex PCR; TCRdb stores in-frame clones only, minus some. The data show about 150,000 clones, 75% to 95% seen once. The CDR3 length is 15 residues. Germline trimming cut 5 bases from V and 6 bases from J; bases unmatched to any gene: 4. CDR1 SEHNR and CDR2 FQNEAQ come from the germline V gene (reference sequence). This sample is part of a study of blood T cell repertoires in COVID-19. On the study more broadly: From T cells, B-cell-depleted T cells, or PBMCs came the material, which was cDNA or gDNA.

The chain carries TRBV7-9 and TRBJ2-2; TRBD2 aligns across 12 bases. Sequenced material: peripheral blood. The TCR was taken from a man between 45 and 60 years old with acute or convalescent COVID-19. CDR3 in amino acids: CASSRLAGDPGELFF. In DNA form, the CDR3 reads TGTGCCAGCAGCCGACTAGCGGGAGACCCCGGGGAGCTGTTTTTT.